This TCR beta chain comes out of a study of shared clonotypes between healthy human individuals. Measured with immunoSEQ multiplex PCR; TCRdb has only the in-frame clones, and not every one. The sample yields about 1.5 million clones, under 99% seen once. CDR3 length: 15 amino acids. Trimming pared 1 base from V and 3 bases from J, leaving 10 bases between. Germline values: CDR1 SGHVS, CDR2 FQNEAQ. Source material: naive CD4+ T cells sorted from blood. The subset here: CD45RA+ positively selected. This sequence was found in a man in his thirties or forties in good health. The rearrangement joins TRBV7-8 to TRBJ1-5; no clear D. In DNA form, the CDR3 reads TGTGCCAGCAGCTTAGATTTCCGGCCCAATCAGCCCCAGCATTTT. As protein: CASSLDFRPNQPQHF.